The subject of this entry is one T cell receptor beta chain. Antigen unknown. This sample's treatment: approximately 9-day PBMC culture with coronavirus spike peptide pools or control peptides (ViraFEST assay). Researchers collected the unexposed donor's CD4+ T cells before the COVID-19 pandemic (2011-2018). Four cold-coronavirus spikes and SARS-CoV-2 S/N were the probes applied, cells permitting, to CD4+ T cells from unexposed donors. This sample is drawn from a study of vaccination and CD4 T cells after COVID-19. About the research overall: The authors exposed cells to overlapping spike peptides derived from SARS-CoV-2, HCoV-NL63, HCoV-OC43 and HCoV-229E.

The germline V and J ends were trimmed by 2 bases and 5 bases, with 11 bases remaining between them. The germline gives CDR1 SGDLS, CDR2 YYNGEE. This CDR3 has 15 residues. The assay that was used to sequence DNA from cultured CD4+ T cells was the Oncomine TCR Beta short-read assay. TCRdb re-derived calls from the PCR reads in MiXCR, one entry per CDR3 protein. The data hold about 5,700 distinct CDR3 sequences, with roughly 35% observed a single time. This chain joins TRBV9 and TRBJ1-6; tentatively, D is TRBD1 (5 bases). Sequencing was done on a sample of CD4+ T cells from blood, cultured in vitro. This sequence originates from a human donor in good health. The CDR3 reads CASSVGTVNNSPLHF. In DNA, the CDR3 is TGTGCCAGCAGCGTTGGGACGGTGAATAATTCACCCCTCCACTTT. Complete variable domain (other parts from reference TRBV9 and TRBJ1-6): DSGVTQTPKHLITATGQRVTLRCSPRSGDLSVYWYQQSLDQGLQFLIQYYNGEERAKGNILERFSAQQFPDLHSELNLSSLELGDSALYFCASSVGTVNNSPLHFGNGTRLTVT.